Sequencing of this T cell receptor beta chain was carried out in a study of shared clonotypes between healthy human individuals. Study results and limitations: Naive subsets tended to show greater estimated richness than memory subsets. Researchers sampled only blood; tissue repertoires likely differ. Clonotype sharing among the donors was expected to vary with sequencing depth. The four-donor shared clonotypes exceeded non-shared clonotypes in generation probability, with non-shared ones scoring lower.

Between the trimmed V and J ends, which lost 8 bases and 0 bases, there was a span of 8 bases. Germline-derived CDR1 and CDR2 are MNHNY and SVGAGI (reference sequence). This CDR3 comprises 14 residues. Data came from immunoSEQ multiplex PCR; TCRdb stores just in-frame clones and leaves some out. The sample contains under 1 million clones, roughly 96% of which appear only once. Naive CD8 populations comprised CD45RO-negative cells positively selected for CCR7, excluding terminally differentiated effector memory CD45RA+ cells. As concerns this clone: Its antigen remains unidentified.

The rearrangement joins TRBV6-6 to TRBJ2-6, with D perhaps assigned TRBD1 or TRBD2 (5 bases each). The sample comprised naive CD8+ T cells sorted from blood. The sequence came from a man aged 25 to 40 in good health. Here the CDR3 reads CASGTSSGANVLTF. The CDR3 region has the DNA TGTGCCAGCGGGACGTCCTCTGGGGCCAACGTCCTGACTTTC.